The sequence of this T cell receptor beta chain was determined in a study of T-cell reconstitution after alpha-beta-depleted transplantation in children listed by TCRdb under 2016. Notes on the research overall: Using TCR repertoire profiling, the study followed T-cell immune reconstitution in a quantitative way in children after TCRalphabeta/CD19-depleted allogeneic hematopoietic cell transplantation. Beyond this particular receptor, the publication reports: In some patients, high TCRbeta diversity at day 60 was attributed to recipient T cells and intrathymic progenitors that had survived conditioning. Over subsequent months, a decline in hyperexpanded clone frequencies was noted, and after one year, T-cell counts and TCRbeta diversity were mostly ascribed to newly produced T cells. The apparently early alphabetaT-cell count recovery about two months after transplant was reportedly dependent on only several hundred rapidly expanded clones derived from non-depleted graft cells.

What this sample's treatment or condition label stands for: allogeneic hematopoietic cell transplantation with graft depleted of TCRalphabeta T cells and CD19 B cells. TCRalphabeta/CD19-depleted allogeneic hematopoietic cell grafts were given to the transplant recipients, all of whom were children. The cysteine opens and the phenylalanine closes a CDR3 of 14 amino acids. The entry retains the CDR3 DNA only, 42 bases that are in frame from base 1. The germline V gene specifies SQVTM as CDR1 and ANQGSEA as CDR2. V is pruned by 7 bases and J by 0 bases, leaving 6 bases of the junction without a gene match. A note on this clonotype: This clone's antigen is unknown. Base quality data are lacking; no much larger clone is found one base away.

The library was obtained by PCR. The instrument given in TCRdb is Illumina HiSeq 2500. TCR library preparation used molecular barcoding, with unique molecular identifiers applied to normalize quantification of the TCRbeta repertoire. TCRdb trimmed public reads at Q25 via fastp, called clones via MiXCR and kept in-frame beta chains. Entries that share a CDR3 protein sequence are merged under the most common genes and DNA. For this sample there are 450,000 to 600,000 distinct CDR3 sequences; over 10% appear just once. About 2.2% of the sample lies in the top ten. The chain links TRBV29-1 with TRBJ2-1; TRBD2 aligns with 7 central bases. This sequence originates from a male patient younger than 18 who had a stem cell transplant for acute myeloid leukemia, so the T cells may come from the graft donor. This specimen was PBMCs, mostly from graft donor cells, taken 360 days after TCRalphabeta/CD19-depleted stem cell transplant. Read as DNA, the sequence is TGCAGCGGGGAGGGCCTTAGCTCCTACAATGAGCAGTTCTTC. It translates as CSGEGLSSYNEQFF.